This TCR beta chain is drawn from a study of graft-versus-host responses after intestinal transplantation. Study at large: Tacrolimus and steroids were given for two to four years to all recipients after anti-thymocyte globulin induction.

Study results and limitations: The study associated peak circulating GvH clone levels with early post-transplant HvG declines. Allograft graft-versus-host to host-versus-graft clonal ratios ran high in patients with graft-donor T cell macrochimerism.

About this clone itself: The antigen is undetermined. The sample has other DNA sequences that encode this CDR3 too.

TCRdb keeps only in-frame clones here, not all; method: immunoSEQ multiplex PCR. This sample has tens of thousands of clones, with approximately 95% found just once. The CDR3 sequence is 14 residues long. The ends were cut back, 2 bases at V and 4 bases at J, with 14 bases in the middle. Germline V lookup: CDR1 GTSNPN, CDR2 SVGIG (reference sequence). The sample here was unstimulated CD8+ T cells sorted from spleen or lymph node cells, taken before transplant. The receptor's source is a human donor who was the organ donor for an intestinal transplant. The chain uses TRBV30 and TRBJ1-2; weak D call: TRBD1 (6 bases). The CDR3 protein is CAWSPGTGSYGYTF. CDR3 nucleotides: TGTGCCTGGAGTCCAGGAACAGGGAGCTATGGCTACACCTTC.